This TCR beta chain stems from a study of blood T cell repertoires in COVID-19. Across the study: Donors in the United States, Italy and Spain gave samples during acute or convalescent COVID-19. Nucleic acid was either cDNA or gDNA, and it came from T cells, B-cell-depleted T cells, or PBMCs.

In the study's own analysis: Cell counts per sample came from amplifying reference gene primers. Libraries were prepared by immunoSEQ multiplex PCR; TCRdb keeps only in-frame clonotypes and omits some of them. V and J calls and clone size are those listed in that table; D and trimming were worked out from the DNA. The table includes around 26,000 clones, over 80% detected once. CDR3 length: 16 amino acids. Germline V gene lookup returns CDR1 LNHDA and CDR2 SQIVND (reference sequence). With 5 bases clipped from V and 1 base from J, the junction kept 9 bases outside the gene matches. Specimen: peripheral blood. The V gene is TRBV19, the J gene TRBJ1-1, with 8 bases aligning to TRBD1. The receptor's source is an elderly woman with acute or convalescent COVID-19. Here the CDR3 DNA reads TGTGCCAGTAGTGCAGCGACAGGGGATTCGAACACTGAAGCTTTCTTT. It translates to CASSAATGDSNTEAFF.